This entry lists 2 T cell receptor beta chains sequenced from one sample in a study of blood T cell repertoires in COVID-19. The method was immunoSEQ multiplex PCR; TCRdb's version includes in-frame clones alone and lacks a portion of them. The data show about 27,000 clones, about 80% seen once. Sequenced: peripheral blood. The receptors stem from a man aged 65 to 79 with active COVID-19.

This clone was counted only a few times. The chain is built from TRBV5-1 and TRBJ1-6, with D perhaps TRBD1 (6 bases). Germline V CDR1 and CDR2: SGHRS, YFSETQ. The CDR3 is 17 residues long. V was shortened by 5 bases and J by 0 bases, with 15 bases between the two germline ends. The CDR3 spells CASRPGQLSSYNSPLHF. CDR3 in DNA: TGCGCCAGCAGGCCGGGACAATTAAGCTCCTATAATTCACCCCTCCACTTT.

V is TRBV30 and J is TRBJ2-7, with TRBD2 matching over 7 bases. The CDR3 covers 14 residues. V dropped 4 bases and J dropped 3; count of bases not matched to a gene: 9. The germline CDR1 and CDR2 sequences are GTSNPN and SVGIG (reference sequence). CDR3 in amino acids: CAWTRGRGFYEQYF. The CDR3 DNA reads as TGTGCCTGGACTAGAGGGAGGGGATTCTACGAGCAGTACTTC.